These T cell receptor beta chains were read from a single sample in a study of T-cell memory formation after mild COVID-19. TCRdb ran MiXCR on the 5' RACE reads and lists one entry per CDR3 protein. The sample lists fewer than 450,000 distinct CDR3 sequences, less than 25% seen once, with about 10% in the top ten. Material for sequencing was PBMCs or a T cell subset sorted from them (not recorded which). The receptors originated from an adult woman who had mild COVID-19 (a few samples of this study predate the infection). Cell type and time point are not known. Both conserved end residues are part of each CDR3. Each record gives: CDR3 protein, V gene, J gene.

CDR3: CASSPTGIGIQYF
V: TRBV7-6
J: TRBJ2-4

CDR3: CASSNRPRGNEKLFF
V: TRBV7-2
J: TRBJ1-4

CDR3: CASRTTTHGTFTGELFF
V: TRBV12-3/TRBV12-4
J: TRBJ2-2

CDR3: CASSRQGAQPQHF
V: TRBV19
J: TRBJ1-5

CDR3: CASAETSGGPYEQYF
V: TRBV5-1
J: TRBJ2-7

CDR3: CSVLNRINYGYTF
V: TRBV29-1
J: TRBJ1-2

CDR3: CASSFDKPNEQFF
V: TRBV7-2
J: TRBJ2-1

CDR3: CASSYPGLAGIEQYF
V: TRBV6-5
J: TRBJ2-7

CDR3: CASSLWEGGSLQTQYF
V: TRBV7-2
J: TRBJ2-5

CDR3: CASSVFLAYEQYF
V: TRBV6-2/TRBV6-3
J: TRBJ2-7

CDR3: CASSLVATNTEQYF
V: TRBV12-3/TRBV12-4
J: TRBJ2-7

CDR3: CASSDLSRWGSSSYNEQFF
V: TRBV6-2/TRBV6-3
J: TRBJ2-1

CDR3: CASRHRDRDLTGELFF
V: TRBV5-1
J: TRBJ2-2

CDR3: CASSQEWRDEQFF
V: TRBV4-2
J: TRBJ2-1

CDR3: CASSLGPLSGTQYF
V: TRBV27
J: TRBJ2-5

CDR3: CSARYGDRGSYNEQFF
V: TRBV20-1
J: TRBJ2-1

CDR3: CASSQAGTGTSEQYF
V: TRBV4-2
J: TRBJ2-7

CDR3: CATSDATGSGEQYF
V: TRBV24-1
J: TRBJ2-7

CDR3: CASAMGWEETQYF
V: TRBV12-5
J: TRBJ2-5

CDR3: CASQRGAPTNTGELFF
V: TRBV30
J: TRBJ2-2

CDR3: CASSSLQGRNQKLFF
V: TRBV7-9
J: TRBJ1-4